These 23 T cell receptor beta chains were all obtained from the same sample, sequenced in a study of cytomegalovirus exposure and HLA in healthy donors. PCR employed 60 Vbeta and 13 Jbeta primers. The data were produced by immunoSEQ multiplex PCR, yet TCRdb's version contains in-frame clones alone and is incomplete. The profile shows some 110,000 clones, 76% of them singletons. What was sequenced was PBMCs. Every receptor here comes from a man aged 35 to 55 in good health and CMV-seropositive.

V usage is TRBV4-1 and J usage is TRBJ1-1; weak D call: TRBD1 (5 bases). CDR3 length: 15 amino acids. Germline CDR1 is MGHRA and CDR2 is YSYEKL. Trimming pared 4 bases from V and 1 base from J, leaving 13 bases between. For the CDR3, the DNA is TGCGCCAGCAGCCCCCCGGACATCCCGAACACTGAAGCTTTCTTT. It yields the protein CASSPPDIPNTEAFF.

The chain joins TRBV19 to TRBJ1-2; 8 nucleotides align to TRBD1. This CDR3 contains 13 residues. Looked up from germline, CDR1 is LNHDA and CDR2 is SQIVND (reference sequence). V shed 6 bases, J shed 6 bases, and the junction held 6 bases outside the gene matches. The CDR3 DNA reads as TGTGCCAGTAGGAGGGAGACAGGGGATGGCTACACCTTC. This gives the protein CASRRETGDGYTF.

The gene calls are TRBV9 and TRBJ2-5; 11 bases line up with TRBD2. The DNA end favors TRBJ2-7, so the J call may be wrong. The V gene's germline CDR1 is SGDLS and CDR2 YYNGEE. This CDR3 comprises 15 residues. The CDR3 nucleotides read TGTGCCAGCAGCGTCTCGGCTAGCGGGAGGTTCGAGCAGTACTTC. Translated: CASSVSASGRFEQYF.

This clone occurred a few times. The rearrangement joins TRBV7-2 to TRBJ1-2, with D uncertain. CDR1 and CDR2 from the germline V gene are SGHTA and FQGNSA. The V end lost 5 bases, the J end lost 0 bases, and 10 bases lay between the germline ends. The CDR3 spans 14 residues. In DNA, the CDR3 is TGTGCCAGCAGCGTGTTCCTTACTAACTATGGCTACACCTTC. Its protein product is CASSVFLTNYGYTF.

This clone was counted only a few times. V is TRBV19 and J is TRBJ2-5; a weak D match, TRBD1 (6 bases). The J call is doubtful: the DNA matches TRBJ2-7 better. CDR3 length: 16 amino acids. In germline, CDR1 is LNHDA, CDR2 SQIVND (reference sequence). The CDR3 region is CASTARRGPSSYEQYF. The CDR3 coding sequence is TGTGCCAGTACCGCGCGCAGGGGCCCGAGCTCCTACGAGCAGTACTTC.

The chain is built from TRBV2 and TRBJ2-7; 7 bases are a match to TRBD2. The CDR3 consists of 11 residues. V shed 8 bases, J shed 9 bases, and the junction held 7 bases outside the gene matches. Germline lookup yields CDR1 SNHLY and CDR2 FYNNEI. The CDR3 region is CASGGRAVQYF. The CDR3 DNA sequence: TGTGCCAGCGGGGGGAGGGCGGTGCAGTACTTC.

The gene calls are TRBV19 and TRBJ2-6; maybe TRBD1 (6 bases). This CDR3 spans 15 amino acids. V lost 10 bases to trimming and J lost 1 base, with 14 bases between them. Germline CDR1 and CDR2: LNHDA and SQIVND (reference sequence). In nucleotides, the CDR3 is TGTGCCACCCTTGGCGGACAGTCTGGGGCCAACGTCCTGACTTTC. Amino acid sequence: CATLGGQSGANVLTF.

Concerning this clone: A junction end diverges from the germline sequence, so it may reflect a read error. This rearrangement joins TRBV5-4 to TRBJ2-6; 7 bases line up with TRBD2. The V gene's germline CDR1 is SGHNT and CDR2 YYREEE (reference sequence). The CDR3 sequence is 13 residues long. The CDR3 DNA reads TGTGCCAGCAGCTCGAGCGGGGCCAACGGCCTGACTTTC. It yields the protein CASSSSGANGLTF.

The chain uses TRBV19 and TRBJ2-7, with 9 bases fitting TRBD1. The ends lost 3 bases at V and 2 bases at J; junction bases unmatched: 2. Germline values: CDR1 LNHDA, CDR2 SQIVND (reference sequence). CDR3 length: 14 residues. Here the CDR3 reads CASSIRQGAYEQYF. The CDR3 DNA reads as TGTGCCAGTAGTATCCGACAGGGGGCCTACGAGCAGTACTTC.

This chain links TRBV5-1 with TRBJ2-5, with TRBD2 matching 8 bases. Germline lookup yields CDR1 SGHRS and CDR2 YFSETQ. The CDR3 has 16 amino acids. V lost 3 bases to trimming and J lost 5 bases; unmatched junction nucleotides: 12. The CDR3: CASSWGEAGVRETQYF. The CDR3 DNA is TGCGCCAGCAGCTGGGGAGAAGCGGGAGTGCGGGAGACCCAGTACTTC.

The rearrangement joins TRBV7-6 to TRBJ2-5, with 9 bases that match TRBD1. The V gene's germline CDR1 is SGHVS and CDR2 FNYEAQ. V trimming: 5 bases; J trimming: 5 bases; junction bases outside the gene matches: 9. CDR3 length: 15 residues. The CDR3: CASSANRGLLETQYF. For the CDR3, the DNA is TGTGCCAGCAGCGCCAACAGGGGGCTGTTGGAGACCCAGTACTTC. The variable domain in full, with the rest retrieved from reference TRBV7-6 and TRBJ2-5, is GAGVSQSPRYKVTKRGQDVALRCDPISGHVSLYWYRQALGQGPEFLTYFNYEAQQDKSGLPNDRFSAERPEGSISTLTIQRTEQRDSAMYRCASSANRGLLETQYFGPGTRLLVL.

There are a few counts of this clone. J is TRBJ2-6 and V is TRBV5-6, with D possibly TRBD2 on 5 matching bases. The CDR3 loop spans 16 amino acids. V was pared by 4 bases and J by 1 base, with 12 bases between. From germline, CDR1 is SGHDT and CDR2 YYEEEE. Here the CDR3 DNA reads TGTGCCAGCAGCCTCAGGACTCCTTCTGGGGCCAACGTCCTGACTTTC. Translation: CASSLRTPSGANVLTF.

V and J are TRBV4-1 and TRBJ1-5; maybe TRBD1 (6 bases). Germline loops: CDR1 MGHRA, CDR2 YSYEKL. The ends were cut back, 1 base at V and 3 bases at J, with 10 bases in the middle. The CDR3 runs to 15 residues. DNA of the CDR3: TGCGCCAGCAGCCAAGTTGGGGGCAACAATCAGCCCCAGCATTTT. This translates into CASSQVGGNNQPQHF.

V gene TRBV5-6 combines with J gene TRBJ1-1; TRBD1 might be the D (6 bases). Trimming removed 2 bases at V and 3 bases at J, with 8 bases between. CDR1 SGHDT and CDR2 YYEEEE come from the germline V gene. CDR3 length: 13 residues. CDR3 bases: TGTGCCAGCAGCTTACGGACAGACACTGAAGCTTTCTTT. Its protein is CASSLRTDTEAFF.

V is TRBV15 and J is TRBJ2-7; D may be TRBD1 (6 bases). The CDR3 is 16 amino acids. Germline CDR1 reads LNHNV; CDR2 reads YYDKDF (reference sequence). V lost 4 bases and J 4 bases, leaving 20 bases between the germline ends. The CDR3 loop reads CATSTNREPVGYEQYF. The CDR3 nucleotides read TGTGCCACCAGCACCAACAGGGAGCCCGTCGGATACGAGCAGTACTTC.

This clone was counted a single time. DNA of the CDR3: TGTGCCAGCAGCCAAAGGGGGGGGCCTTATAGTGAGCAGTTCTTC. It yields the protein CASSQRGGPYSEQFF. V and J are TRBV9 and TRBJ2-1, with D perhaps TRBD2 (7 bases). CDR1 is SGDLS and CDR2 is YYNGEE in the germline V gene. This CDR3 has 15 residues. Trimming left V 4 bases short and J 9 bases short, with 20 bases between.

The chain combines TRBV5-1 with TRBJ2-3; 14 bases align to TRBD2. Germline lookup yields CDR1 SGHRS and CDR2 YFSETQ. Trimming removed 0 bases from V and 8 bases from J; junction bases left unmatched: 11. The CDR3 runs 18 residues. The CDR3 DNA is TGCGCCAGCAGCTTGGAACCCCCCGGGACTAGCGGGAGTTTTACGCAGTATTTT. It yields the protein CASSLEPPGTSGSFTQYF.

The rearrangement joins TRBV7-2 to TRBJ2-2; the match to TRBD2 covers 9 bases. Germline lookup yields CDR1 SGHTA and CDR2 FQGNSA. This CDR3 has 17 residues. J lost 6 bases, V lost 2 bases, and 10 bases had no gene match. CDR3 DNA sequence: TGTGCCAGCAGCTTAAATAGGGCGGGGGGGCTCTCCGGGGAGCTGTTTTTT. It yields the protein CASSLNRAGGLSGELFF.

The V gene is TRBV19, the J gene TRBJ2-7; 12 nucleotides agree with TRBD1. The CDR3 extends over 15 amino acids. The germline V gene has CDR1 LNHDA and CDR2 SQIVND (reference sequence). V trimming: 4 bases; J trimming: 5 bases; junction bases outside the gene matches: 6. The CDR3, as DNA: TGTGCCAGTAGTAATCCTGGGACAGGGGGCGACGAGCAGTACTTC. Its protein product is CASSNPGTGGDEQYF.

The rearrangement uses TRBV4-3 and TRBJ2-7, with TRBD2 matching over 8 bases. Germline loops: CDR1 LGHNA, CDR2 YSLEER. Losses at the gene ends were 6 bases for V and 2 bases for J; bases not matched to a gene: 9. The CDR3 contains 15 residues. CDR3 nucleotides: TGCGCCAGCAGACTACTAGCGGCTCCAACCTACGAGCAGTACTTC. This gives the protein CASRLLAAPTYEQYF.

V is TRBV29-1 and J is TRBJ2-3, with unresolved D. Trimming cost V 4 bases and J 4 bases, with 12 bases left between them. The germline CDR1 and CDR2 sequences are SQVTM and ANQGSEA. CDR3 length: 13 amino acids. The DNA for the CDR3 is TGCAGCGTTGGCGGTGGCGGCCCAGATACGCAGTATTTT. The encoded protein is CSVGGGGPDTQYF.

The V call is TRBV28, the J call TRBJ2-4, with TRBD2 as a possible D gene (5 bases). V was clipped by 4 bases and J by 2 bases, with 18 bases between them. Germline CDR1 and CDR2: MDHEN and SYDVKM. This CDR3 region has 17 residues. Here the CDR3 reads CASSSLEGRRTKNIQYF. CDR3 DNA: TGTGCCAGCAGTTCTCTAGAGGGTAGGAGAACCAAAAACATTCAGTACTTC.

This chain connects TRBV18 to TRBJ2-1; D gene uncertain. The CDR3 has 12 amino acids. Between the trimmed V and J ends, which lost 5 bases and 6 bases, there was a span of 8 bases. CDR1 KGHSH and CDR2 LQKENI come from the germline V gene. CDR3 loop: CASSSFLNEQFF. In DNA form, the CDR3 reads TGTGCCAGCTCATCCTTCCTCAATGAGCAGTTCTTC.